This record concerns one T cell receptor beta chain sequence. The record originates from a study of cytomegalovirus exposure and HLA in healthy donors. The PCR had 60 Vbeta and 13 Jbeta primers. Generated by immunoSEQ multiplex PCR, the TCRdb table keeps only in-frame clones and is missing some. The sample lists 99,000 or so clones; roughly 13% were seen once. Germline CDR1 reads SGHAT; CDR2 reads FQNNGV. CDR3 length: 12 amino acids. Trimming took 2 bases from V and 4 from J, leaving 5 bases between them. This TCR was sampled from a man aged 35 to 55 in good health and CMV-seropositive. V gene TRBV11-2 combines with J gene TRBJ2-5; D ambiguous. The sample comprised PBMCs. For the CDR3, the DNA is TGTGCCAGCAGCTTATGGAGAGAGACCCAGTACTTC. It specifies CASSLWRETQYF.